The TCR beta chain under discussion was sequenced for a study of shared clonotypes between healthy human individuals. Study-wide results and limits: Rarefaction showed that sequencing of sorted subsets was incomplete (despite large depth). Blood alone was sampled, and tissue repertoires likely differ.

Method: immunoSEQ multiplex PCR; TCRdb's copy keeps in-frame clones and lacks some. The sample holds around 2.3 million clones, almost 96% seen once. A word on this clone: Its antigen remains unknown.

Sequenced input: naive CD4+ T cells sorted from blood. Subset in this sample: CD45RA+ positively selected. This TCR came from a man aged 18 to 35 in good health.

DNA for the CDR3: TGTGCCAGCAGCTCTCATACGGGGTCACCCCTCCACTTT. Its translation: CASSSHTGSPLHF. The chain is built from TRBV9 and TRBJ1-6; D is ambiguous. The CDR3 extends over 13 amino acids. V was trimmed by 4 bases and J by 10 bases, leaving 12 bases between them. CDR1 and CDR2 (germline): SGDLS, YYNGEE.